The T cell receptor (beta chain) under discussion was sequenced for a study of lymphopenia after photon versus proton radiotherapy. This table comes from immunoSEQ multiplex PCR, and its TCRdb copy is limited to in-frame clones, with some not included. This sample has about 14,000 clones; 82% occur once, and the top ten carry 27%. General study points: Post-nadir diversity loss with photons came from oligoclonal expansion, particularly CD8+ Temra cells. In patients who died, overall survival fell as post-nadir TCR diversity dropped more.

Germline loops: CDR1 MNHEY, CDR2 SMNVEV (reference sequence). The CDR3 is 15 residues long. Trimming took off 3 bases at V and 4 bases at J, with 12 bases between the two ends. With regard to this clone: Its antigen is not known.

The sample consisted of peripheral blood, taken from a patient treated with photon-based radiotherapy. This sequence was found in a man over 45 with gastric cancer. The rearrangement links TRBV27 to TRBJ1-4; TRBD1 might be the D (5 bases). CDR3 nucleotide sequence: TGTGCCAGCAGTTTTTTGGGGCAGCTTAATGAAAAACTGTTTTTT. Protein: CASSFLGQLNEKLFF. The full variable domain, rest sourced from reference TRBV27 and TRBJ1-4, is EAQVTQNPRYLITVTGKKLTVTCSQNMNHEYMSWYRQDPGLGLRQIYYSMNVEVTDKGDVPEGYKVSRKEKRNFPLILESPSPNQTSLYFCASSFLGQLNEKLFFGSGTQLSVL.